This T cell receptor beta chain comes out of a study of beta chain features in type 1 diabetes. This CDR3 is built from 18 residues. J was trimmed by 0 bases and V by 1 base; bases with no gene match: 8. The germline V gene encodes CDR1 SGHTA and CDR2 FQGTGA. Expressed TCRB transcripts got sequenced, as all isolated RNA was reverse transcribed. Data came from immunoSEQ multiplex PCR; TCRdb stores just in-frame clones and leaves some out. Of 390,000 or so clones listed, approximately 15% were seen once; the top ten hold roughly 0.036%. The chain is built from TRBV7-3 and TRBJ2-2; 7 bases align to TRBD2. This TCR derives from a man under 40 in good health. Specimen: naive CD4+ T cells from blood. Here the CDR3 reads CASSLKPAGSANTGELFF. DNA of the CDR3: TGTGCCAGCAGCTTAAAGCCAGCGGGATCCGCGAACACCGGGGAGCTGTTTTTT. The entire variable domain, with the rest obtained from reference TRBV7-3 and TRBJ2-2, is as follows: GAGVSQTPSNKVTEKGKYVELRCDPISGHTALYWYRQSLGQGPEFLIYFQGTGAADDSGLPNDRFFAVRPEGSVSTLKIQRTERGDSAVYLCASSLKPAGSANTGELFFGEGSRLTVL.